This T cell receptor (beta chain) came from a study of T-cell reconstitution after alpha-beta-depleted transplantation in children (dated by TCRdb to about 2016). Background for the entire study: Using TCR repertoire profiling, the study followed T-cell immune reconstitution in a quantitative way in children after TCRalphabeta/CD19-depleted allogeneic hematopoietic cell transplantation.

Libraries were constructed by PCR. TCRdb records Illumina HiSeq 2500 as the sequencer. Molecular barcoding was employed in the preparation of TCR libraries, with unique molecular identifiers being used to normalize TCRbeta repertoire quantification. TCRdb took the public reads, trimmed them with fastp at Q25, ran MiXCR for clone calling and kept in-frame beta chains. For every CDR3 protein sequence, its rows merge into one entry that carries the most common genes and DNA. The sample table contains around 960,000 distinct CDR3 sequences; only one count was recorded for roughly 29% of them. Clones ranked in the top ten supply roughly 31% of the sample. V loses 5 bases of germline sequence and J loses 5 bases, and the interval between the two ends is 11 bases. Including the terminal cysteine and phenylalanine, the CDR3 comprises 13 residues. The retained sequence is limited to the CDR3, 39 bases, with the frame set at the first base. The germline V gene supplies CDR1 SGHRS and CDR2 YFSETQ.

This clonotype has just a few counts. Its antigen remains undetermined. The record has no base qualities; no much larger clone is one base away. The label giving this sample's treatment or condition can be read as: allogeneic hematopoietic cell transplantation with graft depleted of TCRalphabeta T cells and CD19 B cells. TCRalphabeta/CD19-depleted allogeneic hematopoietic cell grafts were given to the transplant recipients, all of whom were children. The paper's findings and limits, for the study overall: Hyperexpanded clone frequencies declined over subsequent months; after one year, T-cell counts and TCRbeta diversity were mostly attributed to newly produced T cells. The apparently early alphabetaT-cell count recovery about two months after transplant was reportedly dependent on only several hundred rapidly expanded clones derived from non-depleted graft cells. The high TCRbeta diversity at day 60 in some patients was ascribed to recipient T cells and intrathymic progenitors that had survived conditioning.

Sequencing was performed on PBMCs, mostly from graft donor cells, taken 360 days after TCRalphabeta/CD19-depleted stem cell transplant. The chain uses TRBV5-1 and TRBJ2-1; a confident D gene designation cannot be given. The receptor was isolated from a boy younger than two who had a stem cell transplant for SCID, so the T cells may come from the graft donor. The DNA is TGCGCCAGCAGGGGCTTTACAAACAATGAGCAGTTCTTC. Its amino acids are CASRGFTNNEQFF.